These 23 T cell receptor beta chains were all obtained from the same sample, sequenced in a study of T cells in Graves' hyperthyroidism and ophthalmopathy. RNA transcripts yielded amplified TCR beta CDR3 regions. The study used the HTBI primer set for a first-round RT-PCR of the TCR CDR3. TCRdb re-derived calls from the multiplex PCR reads in MiXCR, one entry per CDR3 protein. The sample consists of hundreds of thousands of distinct CDR3 sequences, about 15% of them appearing once. The sequencing sample was made of blood. Source of these receptors: a young woman with Graves' hyperthyroidism.

This clonotype was seen ten or more times. J is TRBJ1-5 and V is TRBV28; 8 bases are a match to TRBD1. J gave up 4 bases and V 6 bases, and 5 bases lay outside the gene matches. Per germline, CDR1 MDHEN and CDR2 SYDVKM. There are 14 residues in the CDR3. The CDR3 loop is CASRLDRVNQPQHF. The CDR3 region has the DNA TGTGCCAGCAGACTGGACAGGGTGAATCAGCCCCAGCATTTT.

The V call is TRBV2, the J call TRBJ2-2; TRBD1 aligns across 8 bases. Germline lookup yields CDR1 SNHLY and CDR2 FYNNEI. V lost 5 bases, J lost 16 bases, and 6 bases stayed unmatched. This CDR3 is 11 amino acids long. The CDR3 region is CASSRGQGAFF. The CDR3 DNA reads TGTGCCAGCAGTCGTGGGCAGGGGGCGTTTTTT.

This clonotype was detected many times. The V call is TRBV19, the J call TRBJ2-5; 8 bases align to TRBD1. The CDR3 spans 19 residues. The germline V gene has CDR1 LNHDA and CDR2 SQIVND (reference sequence). V lost 0 bases to trimming and J lost 5 bases; unmatched junction nucleotides: 17. The CDR3 region has the DNA TGTGCCAGTAGTATAGATAGTGGCGGTATGGCAGGGGGCTTCGAGACCCAGTACTTC. Its translation: CASSIDSGGMAGGFETQYF. Full variable domain (remainder filled in from reference TRBV19 and TRBJ2-5): DGGITQSPKYLFRKEGQNVTLSCEQNLNHDAMYWYRQDPGQGLRLIYYSQIVNDFQKGDIAEGYSVSREKKESFPLTVTSAQKNPTAFYLCASSIDSGGMAGGFETQYFGPGTRLLVL.

This clonotype was observed a handful of times. V and J are TRBV7-9 and TRBJ1-5; D possibly corresponds to TRBD1 (5 bases). CDR1 SEHNR and CDR2 FQNEAQ come from the germline V gene (reference sequence). V was shortened by 7 bases and J by 3 bases, with 10 bases between the two germline ends. This CDR3 has 13 amino acids. The CDR3, as DNA: TGTGCCAGCACCGGGACGGTCAATCAGCCCCAGCATTTT. Its translation: CASTGTVNQPQHF.

In this sample, this clonotype turned up many times. The CDR3 here is CASSDDRDLAKNIQYF. For the CDR3, the DNA is TGTGCCAGCAGCGATGACAGGGACCTAGCCAAAAACATTCAGTACTTC. This chain links TRBV2 with TRBJ2-4; 7 positions agree with TRBD1. CDR1 and CDR2 from the germline V gene are SNHLY and FYNNEI. V dropped 6 bases and J dropped 0; count of bases not matched to a gene: 8. The CDR3 contains 16 residues.

This clonotype was seen repeatedly, ten times or more. The CDR3 here is CASSFVRENEQFF. The CDR3 region has the DNA TGTGCCAGCAGTTTTGTGAGGGAAAATGAGCAGTTCTTC. V gene TRBV12-3 or TRBV12-4 combines with J gene TRBJ2-1; possible D gene TRBD2, 5 bases. This CDR3 comprises 13 residues. The germline V and J ends were trimmed by 3 bases and 7 bases, with 10 bases remaining between them.

This clonotype was counted many times. The CDR3 DNA is TGTGCCAGCCACCGGGACTCACGGAACACTGAAGCTTTCTTT. Its protein product is CASHRDSRNTEAFF. J is TRBJ1-1 and V is TRBV19; the D gene is possibly TRBD1 (5 bases). Trimming stripped 9 bases from V and 1 base from J, with 15 bases between. CDR1 is LNHDA and CDR2 is SQIVND in the germline V gene (reference sequence). This CDR3 is 14 amino acids long.

At least ten counts were recorded for this clonotype. The chain joins TRBV9 to TRBJ1-6; D ambiguous. The V end lost 0 bases, the J end lost 8 bases, and 15 bases lay between the germline ends. The CDR3 contains 16 residues. Germline CDR1 and CDR2: SGDLS and YYNGEE. CDR3 bases: TGTGCCAGCAGCGTAGCGTCGGCACTGGGTGATTCACCCCTCCACTTT. Protein product: CASSVASALGDSPLHF.

This clonotype appeared many times. The genes are TRBV10-3 and TRBJ2-1; D is uncertain. V gave up 4 bases and J gave up 0 bases, with 4 bases separating them. The CDR3 loop spans 13 amino acids. Per germline, CDR1 ENHRY and CDR2 SYGVKD. CDR3 sequence: CAISGTSYNEQFF. CDR3 in DNA: TGTGCCATCAGTGGGACCTCCTACAATGAGCAGTTCTTC.

The J gene is TRBJ1-4, the V gene TRBV20-1; 8 positions match TRBD1. Germline values: CDR1 DFQATT, CDR2 SNEGSKA (reference sequence). The CDR3 runs to 13 residues. J was trimmed by 4 bases and V by 5 bases; bases with no gene match: 3. CDR3 region: CSAGQGINEKLFF. The DNA for the CDR3 is TGCAGTGCTGGACAGGGTATTAATGAAAAACTGTTTTTT.

Ten or more counts support this clonotype. This rearrangement joins TRBV6-1 to TRBJ1-1, with D possibly TRBD1 on 6 matching bases. Germline CDR1 MNHNS, CDR2 SASEGT. The germline V and J ends were trimmed by 5 bases and 0 bases, with 10 bases remaining between them. The CDR3 is made up of 14 amino acids. CDR3 DNA: TGTGCCAGCAGTTCTGACAGGATGAACACTGAAGCTTTCTTT. This codes for CASSSDRMNTEAFF.

The chain couples TRBV6-1 to TRBJ2-7; 9 bases map to TRBD1. Trimming removed 3 bases from V and 5 bases from J; junction bases left unmatched: 8. Germline V gene data show CDR1 as MNHNS and CDR2 as SASEGT. The CDR3 is made up of 15 amino acids. The CDR3 loop reads CASSETGTGSDEQYF. Written as DNA, the CDR3 is TGTGCCAGCAGTGAGACCGGGACAGGGAGCGACGAGCAGTACTTC.

This clonotype was observed at least ten times. V is TRBV20-1 and J is TRBJ2-7; TRBD2 is a possible D gene (5 bases). The CDR3 sequence is 15 residues long. In germline, CDR1 is DFQATT, CDR2 SNEGSKA (reference sequence). With 2 bases removed from V and 1 base from J, the gap between germline ends came to 15 bases. CDR3: CSARKDDRGSYEQYF. CDR3 DNA sequence: TGCAGTGCTAGAAAGGACGATAGAGGGTCCTACGAGCAGTACTTC.

This clonotype has a count of ten or more. This chain joins TRBV30 and TRBJ2-1, with 8 nucleotides matching TRBD1. The CDR3 runs 13 residues. Looked up from germline, CDR1 is GTSNPN and CDR2 is SVGIG (reference sequence). V shed 2 bases and J 7 bases; nucleotides not matched to a gene: 4. CDR3 sequence: CAWSRQGANEQFF. Written as DNA, the CDR3 is TGTGCCTGGAGTCGGCAGGGGGCAAATGAGCAGTTCTTC.

This clonotype has a count of ten or more. The CDR3 sequence is CASSGTGGQPQHF. For the CDR3, the DNA is TGTGCCAGCAGTGGAACAGGGGGTCAGCCCCAGCATTTT. This rearrangement joins TRBV2 to TRBJ1-5; TRBD1 aligns across 8 bases. The germline V gene encodes CDR1 SNHLY and CDR2 FYNNEI. This CDR3 has 13 residues. Trimming cost V 4 bases and J 6 bases; bases outside gene matches: 2.

This clonotype was found many times. The chain joins TRBV3-1 to TRBJ2-1; possibly TRBD2 for D (6 bases). This CDR3 is 14 amino acids long. Trimming pared 0 bases from V and 6 bases from J, leaving 9 bases between. Germline V gene data show CDR1 as LGHDT and CDR2 as YNNKEL (reference sequence). The CDR3 loop reads CASSQDRRGNEQFF. The CDR3, as DNA: TGTGCCAGCAGCCAAGATCGGAGGGGCAATGAGCAGTTCTTC.

The table lists this clonotype with many counts. The V call is TRBV7-3, the J call TRBJ2-2; perhaps TRBD2 as D (6 bases). Germline CDR1 reads SGHTA; CDR2 reads FQGTGA. The CDR3 has 13 amino acids. Deletions cut 6 bases from V and 7 bases from J, with 12 bases between. CDR3 nucleotide sequence: TGTGCCAGCAGACGAAACGGGGGCGGGGAGCTGTTTTTT. Residues: CASRRNGGGELFF.

This clonotype was seen repeatedly, ten times or more. The rearrangement uses TRBV12-3 or TRBV12-4 and TRBJ2-4; 7 nucleotides agree with TRBD1. Trimming cost V 1 base and J 6 bases; bases outside gene matches: 6. The CDR3 contains 15 residues. The CDR3 DNA follows: TGTGCCAGCAGTTTAGGCACAGGGGTTAGAAACATTCAGTACTTC. It encodes CASSLGTGVRNIQYF.

For this clonotype: This may arise from a read error, as a much more abundant clone is one base away. The chain has TRBV28 and TRBJ1-6; D is undetermined. Germline V gene data show CDR1 as MDHEN and CDR2 as SYDVKM. The CDR3 loop spans 14 amino acids. The CDR3 sequence is CVSIPGKGMSPLHF. Written as DNA, the CDR3 is TGTGTCAGCATCCCGGGGAAGGGTATGTCACCCCTCCACTTT.

This clonotype was detected a few times. The chain has TRBV27 and TRBJ2-6, with D tentatively TRBD2 (6 bases). This CDR3 spans 17 amino acids. The V and J ends lost 4 bases and 0 bases respectively, with 13 bases between them. The germline gives CDR1 MNHEY, CDR2 SMNVEV (reference sequence). The CDR3 loop is CASSSGTVVSGANVLTF. The CDR3 bases are TGTGCCAGCAGTTCCGGGACTGTTGTCTCTGGGGCCAACGTCCTGACTTTC.

A remark on this clonotype: Sequence at one end of the junction differs from germline and may be a read error. This chain connects TRBV6-6 to TRBJ2-1; 8 bases map to TRBD1. Germline assignment: CDR1 MNHNY and CDR2 SVGAGI (reference sequence). This CDR3 spans 16 amino acids. The CDR3 region has the DNA TGTGCCAGCAGTTACTCGGGCGGGCAGGGGGCGCTTGAGCAGTGCTTC. This codes for CASSYSGGQGALEQCF.

There are many counts of this clonotype. The J gene is TRBJ1-5, the V gene TRBV19; no clear D. This CDR3 is 15 amino acids long. The V end lost 3 bases, the J end lost 1 base, and 10 bases lay between the germline ends. Germline V gene lookup returns CDR1 LNHDA and CDR2 SQIVND (reference sequence). The CDR3 DNA is TGTGCCAGTAGTATGTATAGCAGAAGCAATCAGCCCCAGCATTTT. Protein: CASSMYSRSNQPQHF.

The chain combines TRBV5-1 with TRBJ2-3; D gene unclear. V was clipped by 3 bases and J by 0 bases, with 11 bases between them. This CDR3 is built from 15 residues. The V gene's germline CDR1 is SGHRS and CDR2 YFSETQ. CDR3 amino acids: CASSSLVGSTDTQYF. In DNA form, the CDR3 reads TGCGCCAGCAGCTCGCTGGTGGGAAGCACAGATACGCAGTATTTT.